This record concerns one TCR beta chain sequence. Within the sample, other DNA sequences also encode this same CDR3. Germline CDR1 reads MNHEY; CDR2 reads SMNVEV (reference sequence). This CDR3 has 13 amino acids. Between the trimmed V and J ends, which lost 4 bases and 3 bases, there was a span of 10 bases. This entry is derived from a study of shared clonotypes between healthy human individuals. TCRdb's copy holds only in-frame clones and misses some; the assay was immunoSEQ multiplex PCR. The sample has hundreds of thousands of clones; about 96% are singletons. CD8 cells regarded as naive lacked CD45RO, were positively chosen for CCR7, and omitted terminally differentiated effector memory CD45RA+ cells. Everyone who donated was a Caucasian adult who lived in Nashville, Tennessee.

The sequence was obtained from a woman in her 30s in good health. The J gene is TRBJ2-7, the V gene TRBV27, with D tentatively TRBD1 (6 bases). The sample was naive CD8+ T cells sorted from blood. For the CDR3, the DNA is TGTGCCAGCAGTTCCGGGACAATCTACGAGCAGTACTTC. Translation: CASSSGTIYEQYF.